This TCR beta chain was found in a study of T cells in tuberculosis. Background on the study: T cells were selected with CD1B tetramers loaded with glucose monomycolate. In South Africa, adults with active tuberculosis were compared with IGRA-negative and latently infected IGRA-positive adolescents.

Generated by immunoSEQ multiplex PCR, the TCRdb table keeps only in-frame clones and is missing some. The data show 35,000 to 45,000 clones, approximately 94% seen once. Study-wide points: Smaller distances to GMM-specific TCRs suggested their expansion in active tuberculosis.

Concerning this clone: Antigen unknown.

V lost 8 bases and J lost 4, with 24 bases in between. The CDR3 extends over 16 amino acids. Germline CDR1 is MNHEY and CDR2 is SMNVEV (reference sequence). Sequenced material: PBMCs. This sequence was found in a donor aged 10 to 29 with latent tuberculosis or without tuberculosis infection. Some clones in this sample may be carry-over from other donors' samples. The chain is built from TRBV27 and TRBJ2-7; D may be TRBD2 (6 bases). The CDR3 protein is CASAKSSTGGTYEQYF. CDR3 bases: TGTGCCAGCGCTAAATCTTCCACGGGCGGGACGTACGAGCAGTACTTC.